This T cell receptor beta chain was profiled in a study of shared clonotypes between healthy human individuals. Study results and caveats: Among non-shared clonotypes, generation probabilities were lower than among those shared by all four donors.

The CDR3 length is 15 residues. Unmatched junction bases numbered 7, after V lost 5 bases and J lost 2 bases. The germline V gene has CDR1 SGHVS and CDR2 FQNEAQ. Assay execution took place at the deep level. Libraries were prepared by immunoSEQ multiplex PCR; TCRdb keeps only in-frame clonotypes and omits some of them. Seen here are over 1.4 million clones, roughly 96% observed once, and the top ten hold over 1%. As for this clone: As yet, its antigen is unknown.

This TCR derives from a man aged 30 to 39 in good health. The V call is TRBV7-8, the J call TRBJ2-7; 9 bases line up with TRBD1. The sequenced sample consisted of naive CD4+ T cells sorted from blood. As for subset: CD45RA+ positively selected. In nucleotides, the CDR3 is TGTGCCAGCAGCCCCCGCCGGGACAGGGCCTACGAGCAGTACTTC. Amino acids: CASSPRRDRAYEQYF.